Below, 21 T cell receptor beta chains from the same sample are listed, as sequenced in a study of tumor-infiltrating lymphocytes in primary liver carcinoma. Germline DNA was also extracted, while the blood RNA originated from unsorted whole blood. TCR beta cDNA was made from 400 to 600 ng total RNA with a constant-region primer. Three nested multiplex PCR rounds, a slightly modified ARM-PCR, produced the libraries for TCR beta. PCR rounds one and two used TRBV1-TRBV30 forward primers with a C-beta reverse primer for 9 to 10 cycles each. TCRdb analysed the multiplex PCR reads with MiXCR anew, one entry per CDR3 protein. The repertoire holds some 180,000 distinct CDR3 sequences, with about 60% as singletons. The sample consisted of peripheral blood. These receptors were obtained from a man in his forties with primary liver carcinoma and hepatitis B virus infection.

This clonotype was counted only a few times. A much larger clone differs from this one at a single base, so this may be a read error. Likely a read error: the CDR3 ends without its conserved phenylalanine or tryptophan. The CDR3 nucleotides are TGTGCCAGCAGCCCGGGACAGCTCCAAGAGACCCAGTACTTA. This sequence encodes CASSPGQLQETQYL. The chain carries TRBV11-2 and TRBJ2-5; 7 bases are a match to TRBD1. V lost 5 bases and J lost 1; bases outside the gene matches: 4. Germline lookup yields CDR1 SGHAT and CDR2 FQNNGV. This CDR3 comprises 14 residues.

The chain recombines TRBV6-5 with TRBJ2-1, with a weak D call TRBD2 (5 bases). Germline CDR1 reads MNHEY; CDR2 reads SVGAGI. There are 13 residues in the CDR3. Trimming removed 4 bases at V and 7 bases at J, with 11 bases between. CDR3 loop: CASSSRTGNEQFF. The CDR3 DNA follows: TGTGCCAGCAGTTCTCGGACTGGAAATGAGCAGTTCTTC.

Many counts were recorded for this clonotype. This CDR3 is CASSETSGAGDTQYF. DNA for the CDR3: TGTGCCAGCAGCGAGACTAGCGGGGCCGGAGATACGCAGTATTTT. V gene TRBV4-2 combines with J gene TRBJ2-3; 11 bases map to TRBD2. This CDR3 comprises 15 residues. Germline CDR1 and CDR2: LGHNA and YNFKEQ. V trimming: 5 bases; J trimming: 5 bases; junction bases outside the gene matches: 6.

Notes on this clonotype: A much larger clone differs from this one at a single base, so this may be a read error. V usage is TRBV4-1 and J usage is TRBJ2-1; 11 bases are a match to TRBD2. The CDR3 is made up of 16 amino acids. In germline, CDR1 is MGHRA, CDR2 YSYEKL. CDR3 DNA sequence: TGCGTCAGCAGCCAAGTTACTAGCGGGAGATTCAATGAGCAGTTCTTC. Translation: CVSSQVTSGRFNEQFF.

A word on this clonotype: A much larger clone differs from this one at a single base, so this may be a read error. CDR3 DNA sequence: TGCAGCGTTGAGCTGGGAGCCCGCGGGGAGACCCAGTACTTC. Amino acids: CSVELGARGETQYF. The J gene is TRBJ2-5, the V gene TRBV29-1; weak D call: TRBD2 (5 bases). CDR3 length: 14 amino acids. Germline values: CDR1 SQVTM, CDR2 ANQGSEA. Trimming cost V 3 bases and J 5 bases, with 16 bases left between them.

As for this clonotype: The junction and the germline gene differ at one end; a read error may be behind it. The rearrangement joins TRBV11-2 to TRBJ2-7; tentative D call: TRBD1 (6 bases). The germline V gene has CDR1 SGHAT and CDR2 FQNNGV. This CDR3 is 15 amino acids long. Written as DNA, the CDR3 is TGTGCCAGTAGCACAGGGTTCCCGCTTGACTACGGGCAGTACTTC. Amino acids: CASSTGFPLDYGQYF. Complete variable domain (other parts from reference TRBV11-2 and TRBJ2-7): EAGVAQSPRYKIIEKRQSVAFWCNPISGHATLYWYQQILGQGPKLLIQFQNNGVVDDSQLPKDRFSAERLKGVDSTLKIQPAKLEDSAVYLCASSTGFPLDYGQYFGPGTRLTVT.

The chain links TRBV6-1 to TRBJ2-5, with D possibly being TRBD2 (6 bases). V lost 3 bases and J 0 bases, leaving 11 bases between the germline ends. The CDR3 consists of 15 residues. CDR1 and CDR2 from the germline V gene are MNHNS and SASEGT. This CDR3 is CASSDRSGDQETQYF. For the CDR3, the DNA is TGTGCCAGCAGTGATCGATCGGGGGACCAAGAGACCCAGTACTTC.

This chain connects TRBV7-9 to TRBJ2-7, with D maybe TRBD2 (6 bases). The CDR3 is 13 amino acids. V lost 7 bases, J lost 6 bases, and 16 bases lay in between. Germline V gene sequence: CDR1 SEHNR, CDR2 FQNEAQ (reference sequence). CDR3 DNA sequence: TGTGCCAGCACATGGGGGGAGAACTGCGAGCAGTACTTC. Translated, it gives CASTWGENCEQYF. Supplemented by reference TRBV7-9 and TRBJ2-7, the full variable domain reads DTGVSQNPRHKITKRGQNVTFRCDPISEHNRLYWYRQTLGQGPEFLTYFQNEAQLEKSRLLSDRFSAERPKGSFSTLEIQRTEQGDSAMYLCASTWGENCEQYFGPGTRLTVT.

This clonotype was seen a few times. The CDR3 bases are TGTGCCAGCAGTGAATTCGGAACGGGGGACGACGAGCAGTACTTC. This sequence encodes CASSEFGTGDDEQYF. V is TRBV25-1 and J is TRBJ2-7, with D perhaps matching TRBD2 (6 bases). Germline V gene sequence: CDR1 MGHDK, CDR2 SYGVNS. This CDR3 comprises 15 residues. Trimming left V 1 base short and J 5 bases short, with 15 bases between.

The chain joins TRBV12-3 or TRBV12-4 to TRBJ2-5; 7 bases are a match to TRBD1. This CDR3 spans 16 amino acids. V dropped 5 bases and J dropped 0; count of bases not matched to a gene: 9. The CDR3 DNA follows: TGTGCCAGCAGTAGCCCACAGGGGTTGTACCAAGAGACCCAGTACTTC. This sequence encodes CASSSPQGLYQETQYF.

This chain connects TRBV28 to TRBJ2-3; 7 bases map to TRBD2. Germline trimming cut 9 bases from V and 0 bases from J; bases unmatched to any gene: 9. CDR3 length: 15 amino acids. The germline CDR1 and CDR2 sequences are MDHEN and SYDVKM. The CDR3 region is CASSGVAGSTDTQYF. In DNA, the CDR3 is TGTGCCAGTAGCGGAGTAGCGGGTAGCACAGATACGCAGTATTTT.

This clonotype showed up just a few times. An end of the junction does not agree with germline; a read error may underlie this. The CDR3 DNA reads as TGTGCCAGCACCCTCACTTCCGGGAGCTCTGGGGCCAACGTCCTGGCTTTC. It specifies CASTLTSGSSGANVLAF. This chain connects TRBV11-2 to TRBJ2-6; D might be TRBD2 (6 bases). The CDR3 extends over 17 amino acids. Germline V gives CDR1 SGHAT, CDR2 FQNNGV.

V is TRBV29-1 and J is TRBJ2-1; D unresolved. This CDR3 is 14 amino acids long. The germline V gene encodes CDR1 SQVTM and CDR2 ANQGSEA. V was cut by 7 bases and J by 8 bases, with 21 bases left in between. The DNA for the CDR3 is TGCAGCGCCCATAAGACCAGAGGCGGCGATGAGCAGTTCTTC. The encoded protein is CSAHKTRGGDEQFF.

V gene TRBV10-2 combines with J gene TRBJ2-1, with D perhaps given as TRBD1 or TRBD2 (5 bases each). The germline CDR1 and CDR2 sequences are WSHSY and SAAADI. This CDR3 has 16 residues. V lost 8 bases and J 1 base, leaving 18 bases between the germline ends. The chain's CDR3 is CASRRGDAGSYNEQFF. The CDR3 bases are TGCGCCAGCCGCCGAGGGGATGCGGGTTCCTACAATGAGCAGTTCTTC.

This clonotype was found a few times. J is TRBJ2-2 and V is TRBV12-3 or TRBV12-4, with unresolved D. The CDR3 totals 12 residues. V shed 3 bases and J shed 8 bases, with 7 bases lying between them. For the CDR3, the DNA is TGTGCCAGCAGTTTCGCGCCAGGGGAGCTGTTTTTT. Protein product: CASSFAPGELFF.

The chain recombines TRBV6-2 or TRBV6-3 with TRBJ2-1, with D hard to call. CDR1 MNHEY and CDR2 SVGEGT come from the germline V gene. Trimming shortened V by 5 bases and J by 8 bases, and 13 bases separated the two germline ends. The CDR3 totals 13 residues. CDR3 sequence (DNA): TGTGCCAGCAGTCACGAAGTCAAGGATGAGCAGTTCTTC. Protein: CASSHEVKDEQFF.

The CDR3 sequence is CASNSQGTGANVLTF. The CDR3 region has the DNA TGTGCCAGCAACTCCCAGGGGACCGGGGCCAACGTCCTGACTTTC. The rearrangement joins TRBV6-6 to TRBJ2-6; tentative D call: TRBD1 (6 bases). V lost 7 bases, J lost 4 bases, and 14 bases lay in between. In germline, CDR1 is MNHNY, CDR2 SVGAGI (reference sequence). CDR3 length: 15 amino acids.

V usage is TRBV12-3 or TRBV12-4 and J usage is TRBJ2-2, with 9 bases matching TRBD2. Germline trimming cut 3 bases from V and 0 bases from J; bases unmatched to any gene: 14. CDR3 length: 20 amino acids. CDR3 amino acids: CASSFGLKGGRASNTGELFF. The CDR3 DNA reads as TGTGCCAGCAGTTTTGGACTTAAGGGCGGGAGGGCTTCGAACACCGGGGAGCTGTTTTTT.

Concerning this clonotype itself: A read error may be the cause here, since a much bigger clone is one base away. The V and J genes are TRBV4-1 and TRBJ2-7; D might be TRBD2 (5 bases). The V end lost 3 bases, the J end lost 1 base, and 7 bases lay between the germline ends. The germline gives CDR1 MGHRA, CDR2 YSYEKL. The CDR3 covers 13 residues. CDR3 sequence (DNA): TGCGCCAGCAGCCACGAGGGTTCCTACGAGCAGTACTTC. This codes for CASSHEGSYEQYF.

In regard to this clonotype: Possible read error: a much larger clone is one base away. The rearrangement joins TRBV12-3 or TRBV12-4 to TRBJ1-1; a weak D match, TRBD1 (6 bases). The CDR3 has 16 residues. Between the trimmed V and J ends, which lost 5 bases and 0 bases, there was a span of 16 bases. The CDR3 DNA follows: TGTGCCAGCAGTGTGGACACCGGGACACTGAACACTGAAGCTTTCTTT. Protein product: CASSVDTGTLNTEAFF.

The chain joins TRBV4-1 to TRBJ1-2; D is unresolved. This CDR3 region has 14 residues. The V and J ends lost 4 bases and 4 bases respectively, with 13 bases between them. CDR1 and CDR2 from the germline V gene are MGHRA and YSYEKL. CDR3 coding DNA: TGCGCCAGCAGCCGGAGGGAATTGGGCTATGGCTACACCTTC. Residues: CASSRRELGYGYTF.